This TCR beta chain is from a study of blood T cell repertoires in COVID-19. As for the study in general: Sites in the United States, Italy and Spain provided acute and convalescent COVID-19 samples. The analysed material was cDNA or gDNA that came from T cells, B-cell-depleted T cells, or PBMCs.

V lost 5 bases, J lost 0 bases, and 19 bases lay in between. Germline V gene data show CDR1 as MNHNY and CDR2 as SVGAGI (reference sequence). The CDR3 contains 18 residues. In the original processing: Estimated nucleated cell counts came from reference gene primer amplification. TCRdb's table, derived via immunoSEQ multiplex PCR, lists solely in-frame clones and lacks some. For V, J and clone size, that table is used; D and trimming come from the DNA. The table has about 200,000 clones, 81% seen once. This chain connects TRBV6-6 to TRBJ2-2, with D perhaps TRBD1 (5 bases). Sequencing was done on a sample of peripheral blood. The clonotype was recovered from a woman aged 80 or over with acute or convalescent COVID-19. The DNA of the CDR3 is TGTGCCAGCAGTCCTCCGACAGCCTCATTACCGAACACCGGGGAGCTGTTTTTT. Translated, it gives CASSPPTASLPNTGELFF.